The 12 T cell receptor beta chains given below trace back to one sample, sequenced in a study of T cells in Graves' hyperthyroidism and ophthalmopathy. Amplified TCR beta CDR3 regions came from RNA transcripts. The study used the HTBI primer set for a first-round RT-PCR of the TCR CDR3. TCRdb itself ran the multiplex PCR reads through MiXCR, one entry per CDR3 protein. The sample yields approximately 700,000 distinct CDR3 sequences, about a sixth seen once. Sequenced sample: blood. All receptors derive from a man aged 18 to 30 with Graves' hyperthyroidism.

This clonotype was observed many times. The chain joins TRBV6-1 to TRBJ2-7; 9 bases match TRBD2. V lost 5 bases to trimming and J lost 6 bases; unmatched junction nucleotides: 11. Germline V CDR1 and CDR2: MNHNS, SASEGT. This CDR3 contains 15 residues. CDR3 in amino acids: CASSFVAGEAVEQYF. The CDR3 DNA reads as TGTGCCAGCAGTTTCGTAGCGGGGGAGGCAGTCGAGCAGTACTTC.

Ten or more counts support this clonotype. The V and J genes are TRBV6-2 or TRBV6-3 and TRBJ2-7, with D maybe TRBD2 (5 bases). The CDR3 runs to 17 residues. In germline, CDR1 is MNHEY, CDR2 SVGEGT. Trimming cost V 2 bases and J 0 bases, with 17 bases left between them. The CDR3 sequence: CASSYPPGYHSSYEQYF. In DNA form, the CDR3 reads TGTGCCAGCAGTTACCCCCCGGGGTACCACAGCTCCTACGAGCAGTACTTC.

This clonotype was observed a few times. CDR3 sequence: CASSPPAGLVGETQYF. The CDR3 DNA sequence: TGTGCCAGCTCACCCCCGGCAGGCCTCGTGGGAGAGACCCAGTACTTC. The chain uses TRBV18 and TRBJ2-5; D is undetermined. V lost 3 bases, J lost 4 bases, and 18 bases lay in between. This CDR3 is 16 amino acids long. CDR1 is KGHSH and CDR2 is LQKENI in the germline V gene. Supplemented by reference TRBV18 and TRBJ2-5, the full variable domain reads NAGVMQNPRHLVRRRGQEARLRCSPMKGHSHVYWYRQLPEEGLKFMVYLQKENIIDESGMPKERFSAEFPKEGPSILRIQQVVRGDSAAYFCASSPPAGLVGETQYFGPGTRLLVL.

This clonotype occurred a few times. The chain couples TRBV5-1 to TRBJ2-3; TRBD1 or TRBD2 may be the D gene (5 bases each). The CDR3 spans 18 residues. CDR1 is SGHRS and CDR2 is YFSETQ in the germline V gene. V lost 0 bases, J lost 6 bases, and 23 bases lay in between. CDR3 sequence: CASSLGLELGRRRDTQYF. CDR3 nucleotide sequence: TGCGCCAGCAGCTTGGGTCTTGAGTTGGGACGGCGGCGGGATACGCAGTATTTT.

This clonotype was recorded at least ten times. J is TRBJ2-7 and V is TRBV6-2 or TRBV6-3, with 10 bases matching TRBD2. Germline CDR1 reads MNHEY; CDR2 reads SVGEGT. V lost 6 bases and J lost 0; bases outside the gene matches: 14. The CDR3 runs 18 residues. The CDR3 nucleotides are TGTGCCAGCAGAGCGACCTTCAGCGGGAGGGTAATCTCCTACGAGCAGTACTTC. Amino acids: CASRATFSGRVISYEQYF.

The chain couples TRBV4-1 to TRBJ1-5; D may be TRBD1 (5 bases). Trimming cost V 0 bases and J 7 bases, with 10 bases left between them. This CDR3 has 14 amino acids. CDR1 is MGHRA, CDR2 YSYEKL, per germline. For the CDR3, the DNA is TGCGCCAGCAGCCAAGATCCCAGGGAGCAGCCCCAGCATTTT. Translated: CASSQDPREQPQHF.

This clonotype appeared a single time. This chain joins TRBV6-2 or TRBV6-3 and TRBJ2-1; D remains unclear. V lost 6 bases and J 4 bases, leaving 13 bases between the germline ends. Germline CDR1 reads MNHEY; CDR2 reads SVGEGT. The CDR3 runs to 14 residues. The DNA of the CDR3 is TGTGCCAGCAGCCCCACGGACGGATACAATGAGCAGTTCTTC. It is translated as CASSPTDGYNEQFF.

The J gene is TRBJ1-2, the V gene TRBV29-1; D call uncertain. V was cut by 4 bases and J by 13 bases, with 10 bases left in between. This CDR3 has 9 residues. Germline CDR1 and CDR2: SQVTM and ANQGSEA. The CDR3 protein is CSVGSESTF. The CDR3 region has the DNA TGCAGCGTTGGATCTGAGAGCACCTTC.

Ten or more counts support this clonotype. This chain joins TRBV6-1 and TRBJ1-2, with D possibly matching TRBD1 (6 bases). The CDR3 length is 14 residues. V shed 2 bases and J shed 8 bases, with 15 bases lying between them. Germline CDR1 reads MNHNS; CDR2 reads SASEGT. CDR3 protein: CASSEWGGVEGYTF. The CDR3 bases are TGTGCCAGCAGTGAATGGGGGGGCGTGGAAGGCTACACCTTC.

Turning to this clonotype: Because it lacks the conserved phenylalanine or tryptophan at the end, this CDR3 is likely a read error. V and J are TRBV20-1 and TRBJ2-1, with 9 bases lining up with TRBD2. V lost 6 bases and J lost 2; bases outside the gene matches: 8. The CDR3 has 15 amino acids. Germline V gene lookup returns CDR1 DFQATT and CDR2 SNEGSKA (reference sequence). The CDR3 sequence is CSARRAGGPYNEQFL. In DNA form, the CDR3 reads TGCAGTGCACGCCGAGCGGGAGGCCCCTACAATGAGCAGTTCCTC.

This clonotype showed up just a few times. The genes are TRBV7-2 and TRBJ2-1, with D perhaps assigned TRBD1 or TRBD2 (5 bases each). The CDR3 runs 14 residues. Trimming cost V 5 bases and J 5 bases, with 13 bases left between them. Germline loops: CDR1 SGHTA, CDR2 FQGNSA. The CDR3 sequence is CASSESWGNNEQFF. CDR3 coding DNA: TGTGCCAGCAGCGAGAGCTGGGGGAACAATGAGCAGTTCTTC.

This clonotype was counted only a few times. CDR3 sequence (DNA): TGTGCCAGCAGGACCGCCCTAGCGGGAGGGTACAATGAGCAGTTCTTC. Translating it yields CASRTALAGGYNEQFF. The chain combines TRBV27 with TRBJ2-1; 12 bases are shared with TRBD2. The CDR3 is 16 amino acids. The V segment lost 6 bases and the J segment 4 bases; nucleotides outside the gene matches: 7. Looked up from germline, CDR1 is MNHEY and CDR2 is SMNVEV (reference sequence).